This TCR beta chain was captured in a study of vaccination and CD4 T cells after COVID-19. Specified treatment: roughly 10-day PBMC culture with coronavirus spike peptide pools or control peptides (ViraFEST assay). Trimming at V came to 6 bases and at J to 6 bases, leaving 7 bases not matched to a gene. The CDR3 has 13 residues. Sequenced with the Oncomine TCR Beta short-read assay was DNA taken from cultured CD4+ T cells. TCRdb re-derived calls from the PCR reads in MiXCR, one entry per CDR3 protein. The sample records 15,000 to 20,000 distinct CDR3 sequences, almost 40% being singletons. As regards this clonotype: The target antigen is unknown.

The source material was CD4+ T cells from blood, cultured in vitro. The sequence was obtained from a human donor who had recovered from COVID-19. The chain is built from TRBV12-3 or TRBV12-4 and TRBJ2-7; 8 positions agree with TRBD2. The CDR3 DNA follows: TGTGCCAGCAGCAGCGGGAGAAAGAGCGAGCAGTACTTC. Amino acid sequence: CASSSGRKSEQYF.